One sample yielded the 10 T cell receptor beta chains listed below, sequenced in a study of cytomegalovirus exposure and HLA in healthy donors. Vbeta (60) and Jbeta (13) primers were used in the PCR. Measured with immunoSEQ multiplex PCR; TCRdb has only the in-frame clones, and not every one. The sample includes 150,000 to 200,000 clones, approximately 65% of them seen just once. The sequenced sample was PBMCs. These receptors all stem from a man aged 35 to 55 in good health and CMV-seronegative.

The J gene is TRBJ2-1, the V gene TRBV5-4, with D possibly being TRBD2 (6 bases). CDR3 length: 16 amino acids. With 5 bases removed from V and 6 bases from J, the gap between germline ends came to 21 bases. CDR1 is SGHNT, CDR2 YYREEE, per germline (reference sequence). The CDR3 reads CASRRNLASSGNEQFF. As DNA, the CDR3 is TGTGCCAGCAGACGTAATCTAGCGAGTTCAGGCAATGAGCAGTTCTTC.

J is TRBJ2-1 and V is TRBV6-6, with 11 positions matching TRBD2. The CDR3 is 16 amino acids. Per germline, CDR1 MNHNY and CDR2 SVGAGI (reference sequence). With V trimmed by 6 bases and J by 9 bases, 13 bases remained unmatched. CDR3 amino acids: CASSPRGLAGGGEQFF. The CDR3, as DNA: TGTGCCAGCAGCCCAAGAGGACTAGCGGGTGGTGGTGAGCAGTTCTTC.

V and J are TRBV6-5 and TRBJ2-7; 7 bases are a match to TRBD1. V gave up 5 bases and J gave up 0 bases; unmatched junction bases: 4. Germline lookup yields CDR1 MNHEY and CDR2 SVGAGI. CDR3 length: 14 residues. CDR3 nucleotides: TGTGCCAGCAGTGACCGGACAGGCTCCTACGAGCAGTACTTC. Amino acid sequence: CASSDRTGSYEQYF.

The CDR3 bases are TGTGCCAGCAGCGTAGTGCAGGGGATGAACACTGAAGCTTTCTTT. It yields the protein CASSVVQGMNTEAFF. V gene TRBV9 combines with J gene TRBJ1-1, with a weak D call TRBD1 (6 bases). Germline CDR1 SGDLS, CDR2 YYNGEE. V lost 0 bases to trimming and J lost 0 bases, with 9 bases between them. The length of the CDR3 is 15 residues.

The chain has TRBV6-1 and TRBJ1-2; D possibly corresponds to TRBD1 (6 bases). Per the germline V gene, CDR1 is MNHNS and CDR2 is SASEGT. CDR3 length equals 14 residues. V lost 8 bases to trimming and J lost 4 bases, with 17 bases between them. The CDR3 loop is CASDTGSTTYGYTF. The CDR3 region has the DNA TGTGCCAGCGATACAGGGAGCACCACCTATGGCTACACCTTC.

The V gene is TRBV5-1, the J gene TRBJ2-7; TRBD2 matches at 8 bases. CDR3 size: 15 residues. Germline V gives CDR1 SGHRS, CDR2 YFSETQ. The V segment lost 4 bases and the J segment 5 bases; nucleotides outside the gene matches: 11. The CDR3 protein is CASSTSSSGMDEQYF. In nucleotides, the CDR3 is TGCGCCAGCAGCACATCTAGTAGCGGGATGGACGAGCAGTACTTC.

The chain recombines TRBV10-1 with TRBJ1-5; a weak D match, TRBD1 (5 bases). Germline assignment: CDR1 WNHNN and CDR2 SYGVQD (reference sequence). The CDR3 length is 16 residues. Between the trimmed V and J ends, which lost 6 bases and 2 bases, there was a span of 17 bases. CDR3 loop: CASREGRGARNQPQHF. The CDR3 coding sequence is TGCGCCAGCAGGGAGGGGAGGGGAGCCCGCAATCAGCCCCAGCATTTT.

V is TRBV7-9 and J is TRBJ2-2; 10 bases are a match to TRBD2. The CDR3 length is 16 residues. V was clipped by 5 bases and J by 7 bases; unmatched bases: 10. CDR1 is SEHNR, CDR2 FQNEAQ, per germline (reference sequence). In nucleotides, the CDR3 is TGTGCCAGCAGCAACGGACTAGCGGACCCCAGCGGGGAGCTGTTTTTT. It yields the protein CASSNGLADPSGELFF.

The chain employs TRBV7-8 and TRBJ2-7, with TRBD2 matching 7 bases. CDR3 length: 15 amino acids. Germline-derived CDR1 and CDR2 are SGHVS and FQNEAQ. V shed 2 bases, J shed 5 bases, and the junction held 9 bases outside the gene matches. CDR3 amino acids: CASSLLRAGTNEQYF. CDR3 coding DNA: TGTGCCAGCAGCTTACTCCGGGCAGGGACTAACGAGCAGTACTTC.

The chain employs TRBV30 and TRBJ2-7; D may be TRBD1 (5 bases). Germline V CDR1 and CDR2: GTSNPN, SVGIG (reference sequence). CDR3 length: 14 residues. The V end was cut by 3 bases, the J end by 0 bases, with 12 bases between. CDR3: CAWRVGHHSYEQYF. For the CDR3, the DNA is TGTGCCTGGAGGGTAGGACATCACTCCTACGAGCAGTACTTC.